This TCR beta chain appears in the sequencing data of a study of cytomegalovirus exposure and HLA in healthy donors. About the research overall: About 180 million T cells yielded 117 million unique TCR beta sequences in earlier analysis. HLA-typed donors were the source of about 90 million unique TCRs held in an early data release. Broader study findings: The analysis excluded some indistinguishable V segments, including TRBV6-2 and TRBV6-3.

It was with 60 Vbeta and 13 Jbeta primers that the PCR ran. Clones were read by immunoSEQ multiplex PCR, and TCRdb kept only the in-frame ones, dropping some. Of about 130,000 clones listed, less than 10% are singletons. The CDR3 is 14 amino acids. V was clipped by 6 bases and J by 3 bases, with 12 bases between them. Per the germline V gene, CDR1 is MNHEY and CDR2 is SMNVEV (reference sequence). Turning to this clone: The antigen is undetermined.

The TCR was taken from a man aged 50 to 60 in good health and CMV-seronegative. The chain joins TRBV27 to TRBJ2-1, with D possibly matching TRBD2 (6 bases). Sequences were obtained from PBMCs. The CDR3 DNA reads as TGTGCCAGCAGAAGACAGACTAGCTACAATGAGCAGTTCTTC. Its translation is CASRRQTSYNEQFF.